This T cell receptor beta chain was captured by sequencing in a study of cytomegalovirus exposure and HLA in healthy donors. Study at large: Approximately 180 million T cells yielded more than 90 million unique TCR beta sequences in earlier analysis. Study-level results: Earlier findings revealed that most TCR beta V segments proved productive either about 90% or about 30% of the time.

This clone was detected only a few times. As yet, its antigen is unknown. The CDR3 sequence is 14 residues long. The trim removed 4 bases at V and 3 bases at J, leaving 3 bases unmatched. Germline V gene sequence: CDR1 SNHLY, CDR2 FYNNEI. Nominal health characterized the donors when sampled, though unrecorded immune exposures were likely. Primers for the PCR totalled 60 Vbeta and 13 Jbeta. The table came from immunoSEQ multiplex PCR; TCRdb's copy has only in-frame clones and leaves some out. The sample consists of 150,000 to 200,000 clones, 75% to 90% of them appearing once. The V gene is TRBV2, the J gene TRBJ1-5, with TRBD1 matching 7 bases. This TCR was sampled from a male donor in good health and CMV-seropositive. Sequenced sample: PBMCs. CDR3 protein: CASSVDRINQPQHF. The CDR3 coding sequence is TGTGCCAGCAGTGTGGACAGGATCAATCAGCCCCAGCATTTT.